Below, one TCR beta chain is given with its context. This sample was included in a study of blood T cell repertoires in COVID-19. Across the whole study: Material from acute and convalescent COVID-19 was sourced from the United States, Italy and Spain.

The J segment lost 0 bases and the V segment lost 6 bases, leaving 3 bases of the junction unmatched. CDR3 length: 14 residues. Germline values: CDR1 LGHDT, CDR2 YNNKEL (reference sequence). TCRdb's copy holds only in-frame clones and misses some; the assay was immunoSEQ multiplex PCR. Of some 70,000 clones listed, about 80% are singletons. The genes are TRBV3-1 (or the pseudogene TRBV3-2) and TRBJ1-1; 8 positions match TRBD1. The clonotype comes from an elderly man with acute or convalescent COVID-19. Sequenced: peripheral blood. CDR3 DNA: TGTGCCAGCAGTCCGACAGGGGTGAACACTGAAGCTTTCTTT. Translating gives CASSPTGVNTEAFF.